This TCR beta chain was captured by sequencing in a study of radiotherapy plus CTLA-4 blockade in lung cancer. The germline V gene has CDR1 SGHNT and CDR2 YYREEE (reference sequence). This CDR3 region has 19 residues. J was trimmed by 2 bases and V by 3 bases; bases with no gene match: 10. The table came from immunoSEQ multiplex PCR; TCRdb's copy has only in-frame clones and leaves some out. The top ten clones hold around 23% of a sample with 30,000 to 35,000 clones, 75% to 85% of them seen once. This sequence joins TRBV5-4 and TRBJ2-5, with 16 bases lining up with TRBD2. This specimen was peripheral blood, taken from a patient treated with radiotherapy plus ipilimumab. The clonotype was recovered from a human donor with non-small cell lung cancer that progressed on radiotherapy plus ipilimumab. CDR3 region: CASSSFGRGLAGGQETQYF. CDR3 coding DNA: TGTGCCAGCAGCTCGTTCGGCCGGGGACTAGCGGGGGGGCAAGAGACCCAGTACTTC.